The T cell receptor (beta chain) described here comes from a study of graft-versus-host responses after intestinal transplantation. Overall study context: Recipients were all induced with anti-thymocyte globulin, then given tacrolimus and steroids for 2 to 4 years.

Findings and limits, study-wide: Early declines in HvG clones that occurred post-transplant were associated with peak circulating GvH clone levels.

Only in-frame clones appear in the TCRdb table, and some are missing; sequencing was by immunoSEQ multiplex PCR. The sample yields over 65,000 clones, approximately 90% seen once. Remarks on this clone: The antigen is undetermined. In the same sample, other DNA sequences code for this CDR3.

This specimen was PBMCs, taken 98 days after intestinal transplantation. The receptor comes from a human patient who received an intestinal transplant, so some T cells may come from the graft donor.

The CDR3 reads CASSLGTSGRNEQFF. The CDR3 DNA reads as TGCGCCAGCAGCTTGGGTACTAGCGGGAGGAATGAGCAGTTCTTC. This chain joins TRBV5-1 and TRBJ2-1, with TRBD2 matching 12 bases. The ends lost 0 bases at V and 7 bases at J; junction bases unmatched: 2. Germline values: CDR1 SGHRS, CDR2 YFSETQ. CDR3 size: 15 residues.